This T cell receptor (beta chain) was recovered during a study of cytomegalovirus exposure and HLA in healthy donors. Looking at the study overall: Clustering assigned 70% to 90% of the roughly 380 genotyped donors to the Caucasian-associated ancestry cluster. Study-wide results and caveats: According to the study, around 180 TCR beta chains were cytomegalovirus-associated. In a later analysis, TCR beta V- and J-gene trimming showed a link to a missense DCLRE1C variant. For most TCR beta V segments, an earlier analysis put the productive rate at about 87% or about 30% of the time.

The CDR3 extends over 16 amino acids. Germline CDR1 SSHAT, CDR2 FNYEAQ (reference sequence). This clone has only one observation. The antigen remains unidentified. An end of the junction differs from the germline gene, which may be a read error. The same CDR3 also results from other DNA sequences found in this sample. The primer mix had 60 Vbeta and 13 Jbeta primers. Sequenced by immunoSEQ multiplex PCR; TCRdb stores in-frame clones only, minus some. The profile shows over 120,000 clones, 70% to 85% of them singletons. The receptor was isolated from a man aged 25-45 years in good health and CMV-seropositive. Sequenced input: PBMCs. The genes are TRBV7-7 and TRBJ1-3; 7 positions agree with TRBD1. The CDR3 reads CASSLRWDRFGNTIYF. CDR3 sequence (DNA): TGTGCTAGCAGCTTACGTTGGGACAGATTCGGAAACACCATATACTTT.